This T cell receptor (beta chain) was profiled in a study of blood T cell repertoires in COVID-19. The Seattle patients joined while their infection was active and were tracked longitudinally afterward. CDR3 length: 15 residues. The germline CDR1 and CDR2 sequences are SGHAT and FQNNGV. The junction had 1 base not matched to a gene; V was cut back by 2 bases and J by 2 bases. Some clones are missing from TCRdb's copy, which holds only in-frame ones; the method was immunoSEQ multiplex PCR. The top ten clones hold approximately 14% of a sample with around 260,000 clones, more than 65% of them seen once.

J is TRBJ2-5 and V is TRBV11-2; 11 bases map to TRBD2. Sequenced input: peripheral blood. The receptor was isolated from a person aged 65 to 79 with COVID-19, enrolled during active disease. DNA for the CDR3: TGTGCCAGCAGCTTACGACTAGCGGGACAAGAGACCCAGTACTTC. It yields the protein CASSLRLAGQETQYF.